This entry features one TCR beta chain sequence. These data come from a study of blood T cell repertoires in COVID-19. As for the study in general: Sites in the United States, Italy and Spain provided acute and convalescent COVID-19 samples.

CDR1 SNHLY and CDR2 FYNNEI come from the germline V gene. After removal of 7 bases from V and 7 bases from J, the junction contained 7 bases not matched to a gene. There are 13 residues in the CDR3. Produced via immunoSEQ multiplex PCR; TCRdb's table is partial and in-frame only. The sample consists of fewer than 350,000 clones, 70% to 90% of them appearing once. The TCR was taken from a woman in her thirties or forties with acute COVID-19. The chain recombines TRBV2 with TRBJ2-1, with TRBD1 matching over 7 bases. The sample taken for sequencing was PBMCs or T cells enriched from blood (not recorded which). The CDR3 DNA follows: TGTGCCAGCACCAAGGGACAGAGAAATGAGCAGTTCTTC. Its translation: CASTKGQRNEQFF. The full variable domain, completed using reference TRBV2 and TRBJ2-1, is EPEVTQTPSHQVTQMGQEVILRCVPISNHLYFYWYRQILGQKVEFLVSFYNNEISEKSEIFDDQFSVERPDGSNFTLKIRSTKLEDSAMYFCASTKGQRNEQFFGPGTRLTVL.